This T cell receptor beta chain emerged from a study of identical twins. General study results and limits: Conclusions came from cross-sectional statistical analysis, not from following the same donors. For cord blood, abundant beta clonotypes had fewer insertions, unlike memory repertoires, which showed none.

A note on this clonotype: The antigen remains unidentified.

It was template switching that added a universal primer site, and there were unique molecular identifiers on the cDNA. TCRdb re-derived calls from the 5' RACE reads in MiXCR, one entry per CDR3 protein. The table lists approximately 630,000 distinct CDR3 sequences, 7.1% of them singletons. V lost 0 bases and J 10 bases, leaving 7 bases between the germline ends. Germline V CDR1 and CDR2: SEHNR, FQNEAQ (reference sequence). The CDR3 runs 12 residues. The sample was also reused in another study, on yellow fever vaccine responses in identical twins. Per that paper: In identical twins, vaccine T cell responses appeared partly shared and partly individual.

The source of this sequence is a woman aged 18-29 years in good health. The chain uses TRBV7-9 and TRBJ2-1; no definite D call. The source material was PBMCs. The chain's CDR3 is CASSLARIEQFF. In nucleotides, the CDR3 is TGTGCCAGCAGCTTAGCGAGGATCGAGCAGTTCTTC.